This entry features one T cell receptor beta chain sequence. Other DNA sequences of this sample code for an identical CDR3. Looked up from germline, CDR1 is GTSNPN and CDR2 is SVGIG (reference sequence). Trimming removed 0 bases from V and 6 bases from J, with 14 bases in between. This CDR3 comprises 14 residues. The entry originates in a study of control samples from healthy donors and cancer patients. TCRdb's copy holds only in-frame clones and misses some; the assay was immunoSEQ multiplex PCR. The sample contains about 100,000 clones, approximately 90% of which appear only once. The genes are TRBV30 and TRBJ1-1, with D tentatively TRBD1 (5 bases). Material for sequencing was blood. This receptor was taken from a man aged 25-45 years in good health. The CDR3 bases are TGTGCCTGGAGTGTAGGTCGGGGGGGGGCTGAAGCTTTCTTT. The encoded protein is CAWSVGRGGAEAFF. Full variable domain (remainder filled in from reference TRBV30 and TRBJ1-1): SQTIHQWPATLVQPVGSPLSLECTVEGTSNPNLYWYRQAAGRGLQLLFYSVGIGQISSEVPQNLSASRPQDRQFILSSKKLLLSDSGFYLCAWSVGRGGAEAFFGQGTRLTVV.